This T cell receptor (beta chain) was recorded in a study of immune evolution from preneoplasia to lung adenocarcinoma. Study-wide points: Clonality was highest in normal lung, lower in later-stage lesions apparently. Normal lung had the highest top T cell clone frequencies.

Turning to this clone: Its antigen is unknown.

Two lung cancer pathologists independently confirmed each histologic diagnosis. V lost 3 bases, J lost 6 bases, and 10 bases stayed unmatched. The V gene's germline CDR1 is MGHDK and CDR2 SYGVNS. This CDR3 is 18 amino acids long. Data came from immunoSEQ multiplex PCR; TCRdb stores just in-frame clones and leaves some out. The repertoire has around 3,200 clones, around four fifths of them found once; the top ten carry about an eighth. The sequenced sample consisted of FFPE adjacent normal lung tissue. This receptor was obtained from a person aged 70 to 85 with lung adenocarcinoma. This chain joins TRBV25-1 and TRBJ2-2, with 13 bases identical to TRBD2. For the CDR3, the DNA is TGTGCCAGCAGTGACTTCTGGACTAGCGGGAGTTCGGCCGGGGAGCTGTTTTTT. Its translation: CASSDFWTSGSSAGELFF.